Shown below are 10 T cell receptor beta chains from a single sample sequenced in a study of early T cells in non-severe SARS-CoV-2 infection. TCRdb fed the 5' RACE reads into MiXCR, producing one record per CDR3 protein. This sample has tens of thousands of distinct CDR3 sequences, with less than 5% found just once. Source material: whole blood. These receptors originate from an adult who was a healthcare worker with PCR-confirmed SARS-CoV-2 infection or an uninfected control (not recorded which).

Ten or more counts support this clonotype. The V gene is TRBV7-8, the J gene TRBJ1-6, with TRBD1 as a possible D gene (5 bases). With 1 base removed from V and 10 bases from J, the gap between germline ends came to 14 bases. CDR3 length equals 15 residues. Germline V gene sequence: CDR1 SGHVS, CDR2 FQNEAQ. The CDR3 sequence: CASSLERSEGSPLHF. The CDR3, as DNA: TGTGCCAGCAGCTTAGAAAGGTCCGAGGGGTCACCCCTCCACTTT.

This clonotype was seen repeatedly, ten times or more. V is TRBV5-1 and J is TRBJ2-2; D gene unclear. Germline V gene data show CDR1 as SGHRS and CDR2 as YFSETQ. V was clipped by 1 base and J by 6 bases, with 10 bases between them. The CDR3 runs 14 residues. CDR3 loop: CASSLTYPPGELFF. For the CDR3, the DNA is TGCGCCAGCAGCTTGACCTATCCCCCCGGGGAGCTGTTTTTT.

This clonotype was seen many times. This chain connects TRBV4-3 to TRBJ1-3, with no clear D. This CDR3 is built from 16 residues. Germline CDR1 reads LGHNA; CDR2 reads YSLEER. Trimming shortened V by 1 base and J by 0 bases, and 10 bases separated the two germline ends. The CDR3 DNA reads TGCGCCAGCAGCCAAGGACGGACCCTCTCTGGAAACACCATATATTTT. Translating it yields CASSQGRTLSGNTIYF.

This clonotype was seen a handful of times. The chain couples TRBV6-1 to TRBJ2-3; 9 nucleotides agree with TRBD1. Per the germline V gene, CDR1 is MNHNS and CDR2 is SASEGT. This CDR3 contains 13 residues. With 3 bases clipped from V and 6 bases from J, the junction kept 1 base outside the gene matches. This CDR3 reads CASSEGTGDTQYF. The DNA for the CDR3 is TGTGCCAGCAGTGAGGGGACAGGGGATACGCAGTATTTT.

The chain uses TRBV6-2 or TRBV6-3 and TRBJ2-5; D is perhaps TRBD2 (5 bases). Germline CDR1 reads MNHEY; CDR2 reads SVGEGT. The length of the CDR3 is 13 residues. Trimming removed 4 bases at V and 6 bases at J, with 12 bases between. CDR3 region: CASSSRVLQTQYF. Written as DNA, the CDR3 is TGTGCCAGCAGTTCGCGGGTCCTCCAGACCCAGTACTTC.

There are many counts of this clonotype. The V gene is TRBV7-9, the J gene TRBJ2-3; TRBD1 matches at 9 bases. V lost 11 bases, J lost 5 bases, and 11 bases stayed unmatched. Germline CDR1 reads SEHNR; CDR2 reads FQNEAQ (reference sequence). This CDR3 is 14 amino acids long. CDR3 residues: CAVEKGQGLDTQYF. The CDR3 DNA reads as TGTGCCGTCGAGAAGGGACAGGGTTTAGATACGCAGTATTTT. The whole variable domain, remainder taken from reference TRBV7-9 and TRBJ2-3, is DTGVSQNPRHKITKRGQNVTFRCDPISEHNRLYWYRQTLGQGPEFLTYFQNEAQLEKSRLLSDRFSAERPKGSFSTLEIQRTEQGDSAMYLCAVEKGQGLDTQYFGPGTRLTVL.

This clonotype was seen ten or more times. V and J are TRBV7-2 and TRBJ2-1; TRBD2 matches at 8 bases. Germline assignment: CDR1 SGHTA and CDR2 FQGNSA. V lost 5 bases and J lost 2; bases outside the gene matches: 2. CDR3 size: 14 residues. The CDR3 region is CASSTSGPYNEQFF. In nucleotides, the CDR3 is TGTGCCAGCAGCACTAGCGGACCCTACAATGAGCAGTTCTTC.

The table lists this clonotype with many counts. This chain connects TRBV7-8 to TRBJ2-5; no definite D call. The germline V and J ends were trimmed by 5 bases and 1 base, with 11 bases remaining between them. Germline lookup yields CDR1 SGHVS and CDR2 FQNEAQ. CDR3 length: 14 residues. The CDR3, as DNA: TGTGCCAGCAGCCGAGGTAGTATCCAAGAGACCCAGTACTTC. Its translation is CASSRGSIQETQYF.

This clonotype is termed medium-sized (0.01 to 0.1%). The CDR3 coding sequence is TGTGCCAGCAGCCTCGTGGTGGGAGAGACCCAGTACTTC. It is translated as CASSLVVGETQYF. The chain uses TRBV5-6 and TRBJ2-5; no firm D call. The germline CDR1 and CDR2 sequences are SGHDT and YYEEEE. V dropped 4 bases and J dropped 4 bases, with 11 bases sitting between them. The CDR3 is made up of 13 amino acids.

This clonotype turned up a few times. The chain recombines TRBV19 with TRBJ2-5; D remains ambiguous. Trimming shortened V by 6 bases and J by 4 bases, and 12 bases separated the two germline ends. Germline V gene lookup returns CDR1 LNHDA and CDR2 SQIVND (reference sequence). CDR3 length: 13 amino acids. The CDR3, as DNA: TGTGCCAGTAGCCGTTCGGACGTAGAGACCCAGTACTTC. Its translation is CASSRSDVETQYF.